This T cell receptor (beta chain) was recovered during a study of prognosis after radiotherapy for stage I lung cancer. As for the study in general: Tumor types were squamous cell carcinoma in over 5 patients, adenocarcinoma in about eleven. Study findings and constraints: Median unique TCR clones dropped from roughly 10,000 to 7,000 after stereotactic body radiation therapy. Shannon entropy after stereotactic body radiation therapy was lower in patients who developed distant metastases.

The authors amplified TCR beta CDR3 from genomic DNA using two-round multiplex PCR. Every TRBV and TRBJ gene had its own specific primer in first-round PCR. TCRdb independently ran MiXCR on the multiplex PCR reads; one entry per CDR3 protein. The sample contains under 15,000 distinct CDR3 sequences, about 56% of which appear only once. The V gene's germline CDR1 is PRHDT and CDR2 FYEKMQ (reference sequence). The V and J ends lost 5 bases and 4 bases, in that order; junction bases with no gene match: 13. There are 16 residues in the CDR3. By frequency in the sample, this clonotype is medium-sized. Its antigen is not identified. For each of two time points, a roughly 6-milliliter draw of peripheral blood was taken.

The TCR was taken from a donor aged 50 or older with non-small cell lung cancer. J is TRBJ1-1 and V is TRBV13; 7 positions match TRBD1. The sequencing here drew on PBMCs, taken before or after stereotactic body radiation therapy (not recorded which). The CDR3 DNA reads as TGTGCCAGCAGCCTACCCCCAGACAGGGCGAGCACTGAAGCTTTCTTT. As protein: CASSLPPDRASTEAFF.